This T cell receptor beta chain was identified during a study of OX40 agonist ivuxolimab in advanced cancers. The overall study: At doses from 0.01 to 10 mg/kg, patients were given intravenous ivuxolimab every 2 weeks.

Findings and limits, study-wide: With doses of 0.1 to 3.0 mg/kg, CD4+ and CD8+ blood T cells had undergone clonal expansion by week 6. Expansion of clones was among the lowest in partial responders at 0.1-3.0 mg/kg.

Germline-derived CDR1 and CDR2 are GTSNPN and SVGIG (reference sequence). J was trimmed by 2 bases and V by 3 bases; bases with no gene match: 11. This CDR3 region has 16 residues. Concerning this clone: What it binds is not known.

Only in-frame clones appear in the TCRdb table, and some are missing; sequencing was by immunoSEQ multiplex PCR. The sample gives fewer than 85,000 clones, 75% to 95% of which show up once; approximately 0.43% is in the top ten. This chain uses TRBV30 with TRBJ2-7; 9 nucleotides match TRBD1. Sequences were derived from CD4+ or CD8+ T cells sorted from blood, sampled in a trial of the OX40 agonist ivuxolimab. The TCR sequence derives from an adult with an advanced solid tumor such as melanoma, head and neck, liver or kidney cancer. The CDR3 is CAWSLPGTGMPYEQYF. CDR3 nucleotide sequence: TGTGCCTGGAGCCTACCCGGGACAGGGATGCCCTACGAGCAGTACTTC.